These 30 T cell receptor beta chains share one sample of origin, sequenced in a study of shared clonotypes between healthy human individuals. This table comes from immunoSEQ multiplex PCR, and its TCRdb copy is limited to in-frame clones, with some not included. The sample has some 700,000 clones, about 90% seen once. The material sequenced was memory CD8+ T cells from PBMCs. Subset: CD45RO+ cells pooled with CCR7-negative TemRA cells. All receptors come from a man aged 18 to 30 in good health. Some clones in this sample may be carry-over from other donors' samples.

The rearrangement links TRBV2 to TRBJ2-3; D possibly corresponds to TRBD1 (5 bases). The CDR3 length is 13 residues. V was trimmed by 3 bases and J by 2 bases, leaving 6 bases between them. Germline lookup yields CDR1 SNHLY and CDR2 FYNNEI. In DNA, the CDR3 is TGTGCCAGCAGTGACAGGGACACAGATACGCAGTATTTT. Translated, it gives CASSDRDTDTQYF. The full variable domain, in which reference TRBV2 and TRBJ2-3 provide the parts outside the CDR3, is EPEVTQTPSHQVTQMGQEVILRCVPISNHLYFYWYRQILGQKVEFLVSFYNNEISEKSEIFDDQFSVERPDGSNFTLKIRSTKLEDSAMYFCASSDRDTDTQYFGPGTRLTVL.

Only one count was recorded for this clone. The J gene is TRBJ2-5, the V gene TRBV7-9; perhaps TRBD2 as D (7 bases). TRBJ2-7 matches the DNA end more closely, so the J call is doubtful. This CDR3 is built from 16 residues. CDR1 is SEHNR, CDR2 FQNEAQ, per germline (reference sequence). CDR3: CASSTTSVRGAGEQYF. CDR3 DNA: TGTGCCAGCAGCACAACATCGGTACGGGGGGCAGGCGAGCAGTACTTC.

The CDR3 loop reads CASRSAEGGNTGELFF. The DNA of the CDR3 is TGTGCCAGCAGGAGTGCGGAGGGAGGGAACACCGGGGAGCTGTTTTTT. V usage is TRBV6-4 and J usage is TRBJ2-2; D might be TRBD2 (6 bases). The CDR3 consists of 16 residues. The germline V gene encodes CDR1 MRHNA and CDR2 SNTAGT. Trimming took off 6 bases at V and 1 base at J, with 15 bases between the two ends.

The V and J genes are TRBV5-4 and TRBJ2-1, with D tentatively TRBD2 (6 bases). There are 18 residues in the CDR3. Germline values: CDR1 SGHNT, CDR2 YYREEE (reference sequence). Trimming shortened V by 0 bases and J by 15 bases, and 31 bases separated the two germline ends. The CDR3 DNA is TGTGCCAGCAGCTTGGCCCAATTCAGCCGAGGACTAACTTTCAAACCGTTCTTC. This sequence encodes CASSLAQFSRGLTFKPFF.

The genes are TRBV4-1 and TRBJ2-3; D is unclear. Per the germline V gene, CDR1 is MGHRA and CDR2 is YSYEKL. V was trimmed by 0 bases and J by 4 bases, leaving 8 bases between them. This CDR3 region has 14 residues. CDR3 nucleotide sequence: TGCGCCAGCAGCCAAGATACGTTCGCAGATACGCAGTATTTT. Translating it yields CASSQDTFADTQYF.

The genes are TRBV27 and TRBJ2-1; TRBD2 matches 9 bases. The CDR3 is 16 residues long. J lost 4 bases, V lost 2 bases, and 6 bases had no gene match. CDR1 and CDR2 from the germline V gene are MNHEY and SMNVEV (reference sequence). The CDR3 reads CASSLGRAGGYNEQFF. The CDR3 DNA sequence: TGTGCCAGCAGTTTAGGTCGGGCGGGAGGGTACAATGAGCAGTTCTTC.

J is TRBJ1-1 and V is TRBV7-3, with 9 bases aligning to TRBD1. CDR3 length: 17 amino acids. The V and J ends lost 0 bases and 5 bases, in that order; junction bases with no gene match: 10. Germline CDR1 and CDR2: SGHTA and FQGTGA. CDR3 bases: TGTGCCAGCAGCTTAACCCCGAGGACAGGGGTAGGGACTGAAGCTTTCTTT. It yields the protein CASSLTPRTGVGTEAFF.

For the CDR3, the DNA is TGTGCCAGTACCTCCGGGACAGGAAGCAATCAGCCCCAGCATTTT. It yields the protein CASTSGTGSNQPQHF. The chain recombines TRBV19 with TRBJ1-5; 8 bases are shared with TRBD1. The CDR3 loop spans 15 amino acids. V was pared by 7 bases and J by 1 base, with 6 bases of the junction left unmatched. Germline V gene sequence: CDR1 LNHDA, CDR2 SQIVND (reference sequence).

A note on this clone: The identical CDR3 is also encoded by other nucleotide sequences in the sample. The V and J genes are TRBV9 and TRBJ2-7; 7 bases are shared with TRBD1. Germline CDR1 SGDLS, CDR2 YYNGEE. V lost 3 bases to trimming and J lost 0 bases; unmatched junction nucleotides: 3. The CDR3 loop spans 14 amino acids. As DNA, the CDR3 is TGTGCCAGCAGCGGCCGGGACAGCTCCTACGAGCAGTACTTC. Amino acids: CASSGRDSSYEQYF. The whole variable domain, filled in from reference TRBV9 and TRBJ2-7, reads DSGVTQTPKHLITATGQRVTLRCSPRSGDLSVYWYQQSLDQGLQFLIQYYNGEERAKGNILERFSAQQFPDLHSELNLSSLELGDSALYFCASSGRDSSYEQYFGPGTRLTVT.

The chain employs TRBV7-3 and TRBJ2-1, with D perhaps TRBD2 (5 bases). Germline V gives CDR1 SGHTA, CDR2 FQGTGA. This CDR3 is built from 14 residues. The V gene lost 5 bases and the J gene lost 8 bases, with 16 bases spanning the gap. The CDR3: CASSPSSRTDEQFF. In nucleotides, the CDR3 is TGTGCCAGCAGCCCTTCTAGCCGGACGGATGAGCAGTTCTTC.

Comments on this clone: At one of its ends the junction is not consistent with the germline gene, which may arise from a read error. The chain has TRBV6-1 and TRBJ2-5; D gene unclear. The germline CDR1 and CDR2 sequences are MNHNS and SASEGT. There are 14 residues in the CDR3. CDR3 bases: TGTGCCAGCACTGAAGGGTGGGTCCGGGAGACCCAGTACTTC. Encoded protein: CASTEGWVRETQYF.

V gene TRBV28 combines with J gene TRBJ1-4; tentatively, D is TRBD1 (6 bases). Germline CDR1 and CDR2: MDHEN and SYDVKM. Trimming cost V 5 bases and J 5 bases, with 15 bases left between them. The CDR3 consists of 15 residues. For the CDR3, the DNA is TGTGCCAGCAGTCCAATCGGACAGCCGAATGAAAAACTGTTTTTT. Its protein is CASSPIGQPNEKLFF.

The chain employs TRBV27 and TRBJ1-5; 8 bases map to TRBD1. From germline, CDR1 is MNHEY and CDR2 SMNVEV (reference sequence). V was clipped by 7 bases and J by 1 base; unmatched bases: 6. The CDR3 has 15 residues. The CDR3 is CASNPRTGSNQPQHF. CDR3 coding DNA: TGTGCCAGCAACCCAAGGACAGGGAGCAATCAGCCCCAGCATTTT.

The chain carries TRBV4-3 and TRBJ2-7; D call uncertain. The CDR3 totals 14 residues. Trimming took off 0 bases at V and 7 bases at J, with 13 bases between the two ends. The germline V gene encodes CDR1 LGHNA and CDR2 YSLEER. Written as DNA, the CDR3 is TGCGCCAGCAGCCAAGATCGGGTGGGTCCGGAGCAGTACTTC. This translates into CASSQDRVGPEQYF.

This clone appeared a single time. The chain employs TRBV4-1 and TRBJ1-1, with D possibly TRBD1 on 5 matching bases. Germline V gives CDR1 MGHRA, CDR2 YSYEKL. CDR3 length equals 15 residues. Trimming shortened V by 2 bases and J by 6 bases, and 16 bases separated the two germline ends. CDR3 sequence reads: CASSQPDVGAPEAFF. Here the CDR3 DNA reads TGCGCCAGCAGCCAACCGGACGTAGGGGCGCCTGAAGCTTTCTTT.

J is TRBJ1-5 and V is TRBV4-1, with unresolved D. The germline V gene has CDR1 MGHRA and CDR2 YSYEKL. Between the trimmed V and J ends, which lost 1 base and 3 bases, there was a span of 7 bases. The CDR3 loop spans 14 amino acids. CDR3 sequence (DNA): TGCGCCAGCAGCCAAGTCGGAGACAATCAGCCCCAGCATTTT. Translation: CASSQVGDNQPQHF.

On this clone itself: The junction does not match germline at one end; this may be a read error. The rearrangement links TRBV7-9 to TRBJ2-7; 9 nucleotides line up with TRBD2. The CDR3 runs to 13 residues. CDR1 is SEHNR and CDR2 is FQNEAQ in the germline V gene (reference sequence). For the CDR3, the DNA is TGTGCCAGCAGTAGCGGGAGCTCCCACGAGCAGTACTTC. Translating gives CASSSGSSHEQYF.

The chain is built from TRBV19 and TRBJ1-1; a possible D gene is TRBD1 (6 bases). Per germline, CDR1 LNHDA and CDR2 SQIVND (reference sequence). Trimming left V 4 bases short and J 6 bases short, with 15 bases between. The CDR3 sequence is 14 residues long. Here the CDR3 DNA reads TGTGCCAGTAGTAGGGGACACGAACGCGCTGAAGCTTTCTTT. Translation gives CASSRGHERAEAFF.

The chain has TRBV27 and TRBJ1-4; D is possibly TRBD1 (5 bases). CDR1 and CDR2 from the germline V gene are MNHEY and SMNVEV (reference sequence). The CDR3 has 14 residues. Trimming shortened V by 8 bases and J by 5 bases, and 15 bases separated the two germline ends. The CDR3 sequence is CASLGAGRNEKLFF. CDR3 sequence (DNA): TGTGCCAGCCTTGGGGCAGGGAGAAATGAAAAACTGTTTTTT.

V usage is TRBV5-1 and J usage is TRBJ2-4; 7 bases line up with TRBD2. J gave up 7 bases and V 1 base, and 11 bases lay outside the gene matches. Germline assignment: CDR1 SGHRS and CDR2 YFSETQ. The CDR3 spans 16 residues. DNA of the CDR3: TGCGCCAGCAGCTTGACCCTCCCAGCGGGATCTAACATTCAGTACTTC. This translates into CASSLTLPAGSNIQYF. Filled out from reference TRBV5-1 and TRBJ2-4, the complete variable domain reads KAGVTQTPRYLIKTRGQQVTLSCSPISGHRSVSWYQQTPGQGLQFLFEYFSETQRNKGNFPGRFSGRQFSNSRSEMNVSTLELGDSALYLCASSLTLPAGSNIQYFGAGTRLSVL.

The chain has TRBV6-1 and TRBJ2-1; 9 bases line up with TRBD1. This CDR3 region has 13 residues. V was pared by 4 bases and J by 10 bases, with 5 bases of the junction left unmatched. CDR1 MNHNS and CDR2 SASEGT come from the germline V gene. For the CDR3, the DNA is TGTGCCAGCAGTGGGGGACAGGGTGAAGAGCAGTTCTTC. It specifies CASSGGQGEEQFF.

The V and J genes are TRBV4-1 and TRBJ2-7; D gene uncertain. CDR3 length: 14 residues. Germline V gene lookup returns CDR1 MGHRA and CDR2 YSYEKL. Trimming shortened V by 3 bases and J by 0 bases, and 9 bases separated the two germline ends. The CDR3 region has the DNA TGCGCCAGCAGCCAGGGCGATCACTCCTACGAGCAGTACTTC. This sequence encodes CASSQGDHSYEQYF.

Concerning this clone itself: Since a much larger clone is just one base distant, this may be a read error. V and J are TRBV7-9 and TRBJ2-7, with D unclear. The CDR3 has 12 amino acids. V was cut by 3 bases and J by 2 bases, with 5 bases left in between. Germline CDR1 reads SEHNR; CDR2 reads FQNEAQ (reference sequence). In DNA form, the CDR3 reads TGTGCCAGCAGCTTTGGAACCTACGAGCAGTACTTC. This sequence encodes CASSFGTYEQYF. Filled out from reference TRBV7-9 and TRBJ2-7, the complete variable domain reads DTGVSQNPRHKITKRGQNVTFRCDPISEHNRLYWYRQTLGQGPEFLTYFQNEAQLEKSRLLSDRFSAERPKGSFSTLEIQRTEQGDSAMYLCASSFGTYEQYFGPGTRLTVT.

V usage is TRBV27 and J usage is TRBJ2-2, with 11 positions matching TRBD2. V was clipped by 5 bases and J by 2 bases; unmatched bases: 4. CDR1 MNHEY and CDR2 SMNVEV come from the germline V gene (reference sequence). The CDR3 is made up of 16 amino acids. CDR3 residues: CASSQRLAGNTGELFF. Here the CDR3 DNA reads TGTGCCAGCAGTCAACGACTAGCGGGAAACACCGGGGAGCTGTTTTTT.

V is TRBV11-3 and J is TRBJ2-1; 9 bases map to TRBD1. Germline CDR1 SGHNT, CDR2 YENEEA. With 3 bases clipped from V and 4 bases from J, the junction kept 4 bases outside the gene matches. CDR3 size: 15 residues. The CDR3, as DNA: TGTGCCAGCAGCTTTGGACAGGGGTTTTACAATGAGCAGTTCTTC. It specifies CASSFGQGFYNEQFF.

This chain uses TRBV7-9 with TRBJ2-3; possible D gene TRBD2, 5 bases. The CDR3 consists of 16 residues. CDR1 SEHNR and CDR2 FQNEAQ come from the germline V gene (reference sequence). Trimming removed 5 bases at V and 3 bases at J, with 18 bases between. CDR3 in amino acids: CASSARGGRGTDTQYF. The CDR3 DNA follows: TGTGCCAGCAGCGCCCGCGGTGGGAGAGGGACAGATACGCAGTATTTT.

Concerning this clone: The same CDR3 arises from other DNA sequences in this sample as well. The V gene is TRBV28, the J gene TRBJ1-1; a weak D match, TRBD1 (5 bases). With 5 bases removed from V and 1 base from J, the gap between germline ends came to 11 bases. This CDR3 comprises 14 residues. CDR1 is MDHEN, CDR2 SYDVKM, per germline. The CDR3: CASSLYGGNTEAFF. The CDR3 bases are TGTGCCAGCAGTCTCTATGGGGGGAACACTGAAGCTTTCTTT.

The rearrangement links TRBV7-2 to TRBJ1-3; D is perhaps TRBD1 (6 bases). The CDR3 spans 16 residues. CDR1 is SGHTA and CDR2 is FQGNSA in the germline V gene. With 5 bases removed from V and 0 bases from J, the gap between germline ends came to 14 bases. This CDR3 is CASSARTGSSGNTIYF. Here the CDR3 DNA reads TGTGCCAGCAGCGCTCGAACAGGGAGCTCTGGAAACACCATATATTTT.

In regard to this clone: Given the absence of the conserved phenylalanine or tryptophan at the CDR3 end, a read error is likely. This chain links TRBV10-2 with TRBJ2-7; 9 bases align to TRBD1. With V trimmed by 7 bases and J by 3 bases, 7 bases remained unmatched. The CDR3 length is 14 residues. CDR1 WSHSY and CDR2 SAAADI come from the germline V gene. The CDR3 DNA is TGCGCCAGCACTAGGACAGGGGTGGGCTACGAGCAGTACCTC. Its translation is CASTRTGVGYEQYL.

A word on this clone: One junction end disagrees with the germline gene, perhaps due to a read error. V and J are TRBV25-1 and TRBJ1-1, with D tentatively TRBD1 (5 bases). The germline gives CDR1 MGHDK, CDR2 SYGVNS. The CDR3 spans 15 residues. CDR3 bases: TGTGCCAGCAGTGATATCGGGGGACCGAACCCTGAAGCTTTCTTT. As protein: CASSDIGGPNPEAFF.